Each of the 12 T cell receptor beta chains below was sequenced from the same sample in a study of T cell responses to AZD1222 COVID-19 vaccine. The data were produced by immunoSEQ multiplex PCR, yet TCRdb's version contains in-frame clones alone and is incomplete. The table includes 150,000 or so clones, roughly 90% detected once. Sequencing was performed on peripheral blood, taken on day 0 of AZD1222 vaccination. The receptors shown here come from an adult in good health.

The J gene is TRBJ2-7, the V gene TRBV2; D may be TRBD2 (6 bases). Germline values: CDR1 SNHLY, CDR2 FYNNEI. Trimming left V 7 bases short and J 7 bases short, with 17 bases between. The CDR3 is made up of 13 amino acids. CDR3 DNA sequence: TGTGCCAGCAAGGCGCTAGCGAGTAAAGAGCAGTACTTC. It translates to CASKALASKEQYF.

The chain joins TRBV7-9 to TRBJ2-7, with unresolved D. V gave up 5 bases and J gave up 6 bases, with 14 bases separating them. CDR3 length: 13 amino acids. The germline gives CDR1 SEHNR, CDR2 FQNEAQ (reference sequence). The chain's CDR3 is CASSRRLDREQYF. For the CDR3, the DNA is TGTGCCAGCAGCCGTAGACTCGACCGCGAGCAGTACTTC.

V usage is TRBV6-5 and J usage is TRBJ1-6, with unresolved D. CDR1 is MNHEY, CDR2 SVGAGI, per germline. This CDR3 is 12 amino acids long. V gave up 1 base and J gave up 8 bases, with 3 bases separating them. The DNA of the CDR3 is TGTGCCAGCAGTTACTTGGATTCACCCCTCCACTTT. Protein: CASSYLDSPLHF.

The chain uses TRBV7-9 and TRBJ1-1; D gene uncertain. The CDR3 loop spans 14 amino acids. Trimming removed 3 bases at V and 0 bases at J, with 8 bases between. CDR1 SEHNR and CDR2 FQNEAQ come from the germline V gene (reference sequence). This CDR3 is CASSLAGMNTEAFF. The CDR3 nucleotides read TGTGCCAGCAGCTTGGCCGGAATGAACACTGAAGCTTTCTTT.

The V and J genes are TRBV9 and TRBJ1-2; D is perhaps TRBD1 (5 bases). V lost 0 bases and J lost 4, with 10 bases in between. The CDR3 spans 14 residues. The germline V gene encodes CDR1 SGDLS and CDR2 YYNGEE. The CDR3 sequence: CASSVADSPYGYTF. The CDR3 nucleotides are TGTGCCAGCAGCGTAGCCGACAGCCCCTATGGCTACACCTTC.

The table lists this clone with a few counts. This chain joins TRBV7-3 and TRBJ1-3, with D unclear. CDR1 SGHTA and CDR2 FQGTGA come from the germline V gene. CDR3 length: 12 residues. The V end was cut by 5 bases, the J end by 0 bases, with 2 bases between. The CDR3 coding sequence is TGTGCCAGCAGCCCCTCTGGAAACACCATATATTTT. This encodes CASSPSGNTIYF. Using reference TRBV7-3 and TRBJ1-3 for the parts outside the CDR3, the full variable domain is GAGVSQTPSNKVTEKGKYVELRCDPISGHTALYWYRQSLGQGPEFLIYFQGTGAADDSGLPNDRFFAVRPEGSVSTLKIQRTERGDSAVYLCASSPSGNTIYFGEGSWLTVV.

The V call is TRBV10-3, the J call TRBJ2-7; D remains unclear. Per the germline V gene, CDR1 is ENHRY and CDR2 is SYGVKD. The CDR3 contains 13 residues. V dropped 3 bases and J dropped 0 bases, with 6 bases sitting between them. CDR3 amino acids: CAISEYSSYEQYF. Written as DNA, the CDR3 is TGTGCCATCAGTGAATACAGCTCCTACGAGCAGTACTTC.

This chain uses TRBV10-3 with TRBJ1-2; D possibly corresponds to TRBD1 (5 bases). Trimming removed 0 bases from V and 8 bases from J, with 16 bases in between. CDR1 and CDR2 (germline): ENHRY, SYGVKD. The CDR3 has 15 residues. As DNA, the CDR3 is TGTGCCATCAGTGAGTCTATGAGGGGCGCAGAAGGCTACACCTTC. Its translation: CAISESMRGAEGYTF.

J is TRBJ1-1 and V is TRBV28; TRBD1 matches 8 bases. CDR3 length: 14 residues. The V and J ends lost 5 bases and 2 bases, in that order; junction bases with no gene match: 4. CDR1 is MDHEN and CDR2 is SYDVKM in the germline V gene. CDR3 DNA sequence: TGTGCCAGCAGTCCAGGGGGCTTTAACACTGAAGCTTTCTTT. Translation gives CASSPGGFNTEAFF. The full variable domain, its missing parts supplied by reference TRBV28 and TRBJ1-1, is DVKVTQSSRYLVKRTGEKVFLECVQDMDHENMFWYRQDPGLGLRLIYFSYDVKMKEKGDIPEGYSVSREKKERFSLILESASTNQTSMYLCASSPGGFNTEAFFGQGTRLTVV.

J is TRBJ2-7 and V is TRBV5-6; TRBD1 matches at 8 bases. Germline assignment: CDR1 SGHDT and CDR2 YYEEEE. The length of the CDR3 is 14 residues. V lost 4 bases, J lost 6 bases, and 9 bases stayed unmatched. This CDR3 is CASSRTGQDGEQYF. CDR3 nucleotide sequence: TGTGCCAGCAGCCGTACGGGACAGGATGGCGAGCAGTACTTC. The complete variable domain, with remaining parts taken from reference TRBV5-6 and TRBJ2-7, reads DAGVTQSPTHLIKTRGQQVTLRCSPKSGHDTVSWYQQALGQGPQFIFQYYEEEERQRGNFPDRFSGHQFPNYSSELNVNALLLGDSALYLCASSRTGQDGEQYFGPGTRLTVT.

This clone has more than one count but fewer than ten. J is TRBJ2-1 and V is TRBV28; the D is unclear. The CDR3 totals 16 residues. The V end lost 5 bases, the J end lost 7 bases, and 21 bases lay between the germline ends. Germline V gene lookup returns CDR1 MDHEN and CDR2 SYDVKM. The CDR3 coding sequence is TGTGCCAGCAGTCAGGACCCTGACATCATTCAGAATGAGCAGTTCTTC. It encodes CASSQDPDIIQNEQFF.

The gene calls are TRBV27 and TRBJ1-5, with no clear D. V shed 2 bases and J shed 2 bases, with 4 bases lying between them. Germline CDR1 and CDR2: MNHEY and SMNVEV (reference sequence). This CDR3 has 13 amino acids. In DNA form, the CDR3 reads TGTGCCAGCAGTTTAATCCGCAATCAGCCCCAGCATTTT. It yields the protein CASSLIRNQPQHF.